Below, 11 T cell receptor beta chains from the same sample are listed, as sequenced in a study of T cell responses to AZD1222 COVID-19 vaccine. Clones were sequenced by immunoSEQ multiplex PCR, and TCRdb holds only the in-frame ones, with some missing. The table lists roughly 150,000 clones, roughly nine tenths of them singletons. Sample: peripheral blood, taken on day 0 of AZD1222 vaccination. The source of these receptors is an adult in good health.

The chain links TRBV10-3 to TRBJ2-7; tentative D call: TRBD1 (6 bases). Germline V gene sequence: CDR1 ENHRY, CDR2 SYGVKD. V lost 6 bases, J lost 2 bases, and 14 bases lay in between. The CDR3 runs 14 residues. The CDR3: CAIRDRPVTYEQYF. The CDR3 DNA is TGTGCCATCAGAGACAGGCCGGTAACCTACGAGCAGTACTTC.

The chain has TRBV7-8 and TRBJ1-5; a possible D gene is TRBD1 (6 bases). V lost 0 bases and J 4 bases, leaving 16 bases between the germline ends. In germline, CDR1 is SGHVS, CDR2 FQNEAQ. This CDR3 region has 17 residues. The CDR3 reads CASSLAAGAVGNQPQHF. CDR3 bases: TGTGCCAGCAGCTTAGCGGCGGGGGCAGTGGGTAATCAGCCCCAGCATTTT.

The chain employs TRBV7-6 and TRBJ2-3, with D perhaps TRBD2 (6 bases). The CDR3 spans 18 residues. Trimming took 0 bases from V and 4 from J, leaving 20 bases between them. The germline gives CDR1 SGHVS, CDR2 FNYEAQ. CDR3 sequence (DNA): TGTGCCAGCAGCTTAGCGCCTCCCGCGGGGCGCCGGGCAGATACGCAGTATTTT. Protein product: CASSLAPPAGRRADTQYF.

The J gene is TRBJ1-1, the V gene TRBV6-2 or TRBV6-3, with D perhaps matching TRBD1 (5 bases). The CDR3 consists of 13 residues. Trimming left V 4 bases short and J 2 bases short, with 8 bases between. Germline V gene data show CDR1 as MNHEY and CDR2 as SVGEGT. The CDR3 reads CASSLRGNTEAFF. For the CDR3, the DNA is TGTGCCAGCAGTTTGAGGGGAAACACTGAAGCTTTCTTT.

This chain connects TRBV3-1 (or the pseudogene TRBV3-2) to TRBJ2-7, with TRBD2 as a possible D gene (6 bases). Trimming took off 1 base at V and 3 bases at J, with 10 bases between the two ends. Germline assignment: CDR1 LGHDT and CDR2 YNNKEL (reference sequence). The CDR3 loop spans 14 amino acids. The CDR3 is CASSQGLVGYEQYF. The CDR3 DNA sequence: TGTGCCAGCAGCCAAGGACTAGTGGGCTACGAGCAGTACTTC.

The chain has TRBV19 and TRBJ2-5, with D possibly called TRBD1 or TRBD2 (6 bases each). Per germline, CDR1 LNHDA and CDR2 SQIVND (reference sequence). The CDR3 has 18 amino acids. The V and J ends lost 0 bases and 1 base respectively, with 18 bases between them. The CDR3 nucleotides read TGTGCCAGTAGTATAGATTCGGTAGGAGGAGGGGGCCAAGAGACCCAGTACTTC. It is translated as CASSIDSVGGGGQETQYF.

The J gene is TRBJ1-1, the V gene TRBV19; 8 positions match TRBD1. Trimming removed 4 bases from V and 6 bases from J; junction bases left unmatched: 10. The germline V gene has CDR1 LNHDA and CDR2 SQIVND (reference sequence). The CDR3 sequence is 15 residues long. Here the CDR3 reads CASSRSGGRDAEAFF. CDR3 DNA sequence: TGTGCCAGTAGTAGATCAGGGGGCAGGGACGCTGAAGCTTTCTTT.

DNA of the CDR3: TGTGCCAGCAGCTTCACAGGAAGCACTGAAGCTTTCTTT. Its protein product is CASSFTGSTEAFF. The J gene is TRBJ1-1, the V gene TRBV7-2; D is possibly TRBD1 (5 bases). This CDR3 region has 13 residues. The germline V and J ends were trimmed by 3 bases and 4 bases, with 9 bases remaining between them. Germline CDR1 is SGHTA and CDR2 is FQGNSA.

The chain is built from TRBV12-5 and TRBJ2-3; D uncertain. The CDR3 covers 11 residues. Per the germline V gene, CDR1 is LGHNT and CDR2 is FRNRAP. Deletions cut 6 bases from V and 6 bases from J, with 7 bases between. The CDR3 coding sequence is TGTGCTAGTGGCCGTGGGGATACGCAGTATTTT. This gives the protein CASGRGDTQYF. The full variable domain, completed using reference TRBV12-5 and TRBJ2-3, is DARVTQTPRHKVTEMGQEVTMRCQPILGHNTVFWYRQTMMQGLELLAYFRNRAPLDDSGMPKDRFSAEMPDATLATLKIQPSEPRDSAVYFCASGRGDTQYFGPGTRLTVL.

This rearrangement joins TRBV19 to TRBJ2-1; a possible D gene is TRBD2 (6 bases). The CDR3 is 15 residues long. Germline-derived CDR1 and CDR2 are LNHDA and SQIVND (reference sequence). Between the trimmed V and J ends, which lost 3 bases and 12 bases, there was a span of 21 bases. The CDR3 nucleotides read TGTGCCAGTAGTATGCCCGGGAGAATCAAGTGGAGGCAGTTCTTC. Translation gives CASSMPGRIKWRQFF.

The gene calls are TRBV10-3 and TRBJ2-1; TRBD2 agrees at 10 bases. The CDR3 extends over 15 amino acids. Trimming cost V 5 bases and J 4 bases; bases outside gene matches: 5. CDR1 is ENHRY, CDR2 SYGVKD, per germline. DNA of the CDR3: TGTGCCATCAGTACCGGGACTAGCGCGTACAATGAGCAGTTCTTC. Its translation: CAISTGTSAYNEQFF.